This entry concerns a single TCR beta chain. Its target is unknown. This record belongs to a study of cytomegalovirus exposure and HLA in healthy donors. About the research overall: The same platform used for the approximately 670 first-cohort repertoires was also used for the 120 or so validation repertoires, as a later analysis reported. General study points: Published work reported that the classifier diagnosed cytomegalovirus status with high specificity and sensitivity. The authors listed 164 TCR beta chains as cytomegalovirus-associated.

The germline CDR1 and CDR2 sequences are SGHRS and YFSETQ. The CDR3 loop spans 14 amino acids. J was trimmed by 5 bases and V by 2 bases; bases with no gene match: 2. Using immunoSEQ multiplex PCR, the repertoire was profiled, and TCRdb retains in-frame clones only, with some absent. This sample carries 200,000 to 300,000 clones, about 86% of them seen once, and the ten largest clones take 2.6%. The donors were in the approximately 130-subject validation cohort, distinct from the approximately 700-subject first cohort. The chain couples TRBV5-1 to TRBJ2-1; 9 bases align to TRBD1. The receptor's source is a young man in good health and CMV-seronegative. The sample comprised PBMCs. CDR3 nucleotides: TGCGCCAGCAGCTTCGGACAGGGGAACAATGAGCAGTTCTTC. The encoded protein is CASSFGQGNNEQFF. Full variable domain (remainder filled in from reference TRBV5-1 and TRBJ2-1): KAGVTQTPRYLIKTRGQQVTLSCSPISGHRSVSWYQQTPGQGLQFLFEYFSETQRNKGNFPGRFSGRQFSNSRSEMNVSTLELGDSALYLCASSFGQGNNEQFFGPGTRLTVL.